A selection of T cell receptor beta chains follows, all from one sample in a study of control samples from healthy donors and cancer patients. The method was immunoSEQ multiplex PCR; TCRdb's version includes in-frame clones alone and lacks a portion of them. The sample has over 75,000 clones; 90% to 95% are singletons. The sequenced sample was blood. These TCRs come from a man aged 25-40 years in good health. Each CDR3 is given with its conserved first and last residue. D genes are given only for firm matches. Some rows mark clone size as missing; the rest say once, few, many or name a class of expanded clone.

size,D,length,J,V,DNA,CDR3
-,TRBD2,16,TRBJ2-3,TRBV5-3,TGTGCCAGAAGCTTACCGACTAGCGGGGAGACAGATACGCAGTATTTT,CARSLPTSGETDTQYF
-,-,13,TRBJ1-6,TRBV25-1,TGTGCCAGCAGTGAATCACGGGGTTCACCCCTCCACTTT,CASSESRGSPLHF
-,TRBD1,14,TRBJ2-7,TRBV5-1,TGCGCCAGCAACCAATGGGACAGGGGAGGCGAGCAGTACTTC,CASNQWDRGGEQYF
-,-,16,TRBJ1-4,TRBV6-2/TRBV6-3,TGTGCCAGCAGTTACTCGCTCGGGACTGCAGAAGAAAAACTGTTTTTT,CASSYSLGTAEEKLFF
-,TRBD2,15,TRBJ2-2,TRBV3-1/TRBV3-2,TGTGCCAGCAGCCAGGAAGCGGGGCCTTTTGGGGAGCTGTTTTTT,CASSQEAGPFGELFF
-,TRBD1,14,TRBJ1-2,TRBV5-1,TGCGCCAGCAGCTTGGGGGACAGGGACTATGGCTACACCTTC,CASSLGDRDYGYTF
-,TRBD2,13,TRBJ2-7,TRBV6-5,TGTGCCAGCAGACCCCTTGGGGGGGACGAGCAGTACTTC,CASRPLGGDEQYF
-,TRBD2,18,TRBJ2-2,TRBV27,TGTGCCAGCAGTCTCAGGACTAGCGGGGGTACGAACACCGGGGAGCTGTTTTTT,CASSLRTSGGTNTGELFF
-,-,14,TRBJ1-1,TRBV19,TGTGCCAGTAGTCCATCGTACCTGAACACTGAAGCTTTCTTT,CASSPSYLNTEAFF
once,TRBD1,16,TRBJ1-5,TRBV19,TGTGCCAGTAGTATAGCCCTGGGACAGGGCAATCAGCCCCAGCATTTT,CASSIALGQGNQPQHF
-,-,15,TRBJ1-3,TRBV5-1,TGCGCCAGCAGCGTGGACAACTGGACTGGAAACACCATATATTTT,CASSVDNWTGNTIYF
once,TRBD1,15,TRBJ2-7,TRBV10-1,TGCGCCAGCAGTCCCGGGACAGGGAAGAGCCACGAGCAGTACTTC,CASSPGTGKSHEQYF
-,-,16,TRBJ2-3,TRBV3-1/TRBV3-2,TGTGCCAGCAGCCAAGCCGTGGGACACCTCACAGATACGCAGTATTTT,CASSQAVGHLTDTQYF
-,TRBD1,16,TRBJ1-4,TRBV5-1,TGCGCCAGCAGCTTGGCCGGGACAGGGGGCGGTGAAAAACTGTTTTTT,CASSLAGTGGGEKLFF
-,TRBD1,15,TRBJ2-3,TRBV25-1,TGTGCCAGCAGTAATACAGGGGGAAGCCCAGATACGCAGTATTTT,CASSNTGGSPDTQYF
-,-,15,TRBJ1-6,TRBV6-5,TGTGCCAGCAGTTACTCGACTGGGGGTAATTCACCCCTCCACTTT,CASSYSTGGNSPLHF
-,-,15,TRBJ1-6,TRBV7-2,TGTGCCAGCAGCACGGCACAGATATATAATTCACCCCTCCACTTT,CASSTAQIYNSPLHF
-,-,13,TRBJ2-5,TRBV2,TGTGCCAGTGGGGATACGACATTAGAGACCCAGTACTTC,CASGDTTLETQYF
-,-,13,TRBJ2-7,TRBV7-2,TGTGCCAGCAGCATTGGCGGGATACGCGAGCAGTACTTC,CASSIGGIREQYF
-,-,13,TRBJ2-2,TRBV11-2,TGTGCCAGCAGCCTAAGCAGGCCCGGGGAGCTGTTTTTT,CASSLSRPGELFF
-,-,14,TRBJ1-1,TRBV6-4,TGTGCCAGCAAGAGGGGAAGTGCGAACACTGAAGCTTTCTTT,CASKRGSANTEAFF
-,-,15,TRBJ1-6,TRBV2,TGTGCCAGCGGGGCAGGTAGCTCCTATAATTCACCCCTCCACTTT,CASGAGSSYNSPLHF
-,-,16,TRBJ2-1,TRBV21-1,TGTGCCAGCATGCGGACTAGCGGGATCGCCTACAATGAGCAGTTCTTC,CASMRTSGIAYNEQFF
-,-,15,TRBJ1-2,TRBV28,TGTGCCAGCAGCCACCCTACAGGAGCTAACTATGGCTACACCTTC,CASSHPTGANYGYTF
-,-,13,TRBJ2-7,TRBV12-3/TRBV12-4,TGTGCCAGCAGTTGGAGGTCGGGCTACGAGCAGTACTTC,CASSWRSGYEQYF
-,-,14,TRBJ1-1,TRBV7-3,TGTGCCAGCAGCGACGGTCGGGGGAACACTGAAGCTTTCTTT,CASSDGRGNTEAFF
-,TRBD2,15,TRBJ2-7,TRBV30,TGTGCCTGGAGTGTACGAGGACTAGCCATCTACGAGCAGTACTTC,CAWSVRGLAIYEQYF
-,-,15,TRBJ2-5,TRBV15,TGTGCCACCAGCAGAGATCCGGGCCAGCAAGAGACCCAGTACTTC,CATSRDPGQQETQYF
-,-,13,TRBJ1-2,TRBV5-6,TGTGCCAGCAGCTTGGCCAGGGTCAATGGCTACACCTTC,CASSLARVNGYTF
once,TRBD2,14,TRBJ2-7,TRBV2,TGTGCCAGCAGGTTACTAGCGGGGATGGTTGAGCAGTACTTC,CASRLLAGMVEQYF
-,TRBD1,14,TRBJ1-6,TRBV30,TGTGCCTGGAGCCGACAGGGAGGGGAGTCACCCCTCCACTTT,CAWSRQGGESPLHF
-,-,19,TRBJ2-4,TRBV19,TGTGCCAGTAGTATAGAGCCCAGCGGGCAGGGACGAGCCAAAAACATTCAGTACTTC,CASSIEPSGQGRAKNIQYF
-,TRBD2,22,TRBJ2-5,TRBV7-6,TGTGCCAGCAGCTTAGGGGCCCCAACTAGCGGGGGGACACCTTTGTACCAAGAGACCCAGTACTTC,CASSLGAPTSGGTPLYQETQYF
once,TRBD2,17,TRBJ2-7,TRBV7-2,TGTGCCAGCAGCCAACCGGGACTAGCGGGAGCGTCCAACGAGCAGTACTTC,CASSQPGLAGASNEQYF
-,-,15,TRBJ2-3,TRBV6-2/TRBV6-3,TGTGCCAGCAGTTACCACCGGGACAGCACAGATACGCAGTATTTT,CASSYHRDSTDTQYF
-,-,12,TRBJ1-2,TRBV5-4,TGTGCCAGCAGCTTGACAGGGAGAGGCTACACCTTC,CASSLTGRGYTF
-,-,14,TRBJ2-1,TRBV19,TGTGCCAGTAGTCCCGGAAGCTCCTACAATGAGCAGTTCTTC,CASSPGSSYNEQFF
-,-,12,TRBJ2-7,TRBV12-3/TRBV12-4,TGTGCCAGCAGTTTAAAGTCATACGAGCAGTACTTC,CASSLKSYEQYF
-,TRBD1,14,TRBJ1-5,TRBV5-5,TGTGCCAGCAGCCGACAGGGGGTGGATCAGCCCCAGCATTTT,CASSRQGVDQPQHF
-,TRBD1,17,TRBJ2-3,TRBV18,TGTGCCAGCTCACCACCAAATGACAGGGCAGTATCAGATACGCAGTATTTT,CASSPPNDRAVSDTQYF
-,-,16,TRBJ1-4,TRBV15,TGTGCCACCAGCAGAGGACGGTCGACAACTAATGAAAAACTGTTTTTT,CATSRGRSTTNEKLFF
-,-,16,TRBJ1-1,TRBV7-3,TGTGCCAGCAGCTTAAATTCCCGCCCAGGTGGCACTGAAGCTTTCTTT,CASSLNSRPGGTEAFF
-,TRBD1,13,TRBJ2-7,TRBV28,TGTGCCAGCAGGGACAGGGGGCCCTACGAGCAGTACTTC,CASRDRGPYEQYF
-,TRBD2,18,TRBJ2-1,TRBV5-6,TGTGCCAGCAGCTTTAGGAGGGTACCGGGACTAGCGTTAGTAGGGCAGTTCTTC,CASSFRRVPGLALVGQFF
-,-,15,TRBJ1-6,TRBV5-1,TGCGCCAGCAGCTCGGAGCAGGGACGGCTTTCACCCCTCCACTTT,CASSSEQGRLSPLHF
-,TRBD1,15,TRBJ2-3,TRBV7-6,TGTGCCAGCAGCTTAGCGGCCAGGGGGACAGATACGCAGTATTTT,CASSLAARGTDTQYF